This passage covers 28 T cell receptor beta chains from one sample sequenced in a study of blood T cell repertoires in COVID-19. The data were produced by immunoSEQ multiplex PCR, yet TCRdb's version contains in-frame clones alone and is incomplete. Here the sample spans roughly 220,000 clones, less than 85% being singletons. Sequenced material: peripheral blood. The receptors were gathered from a woman between 70 and 85 years old with acute or convalescent COVID-19.

V is TRBV3-1 (or the pseudogene TRBV3-2) and J is TRBJ1-1, with 7 positions matching TRBD1. The V gene end was trimmed by 4 bases and the J gene end by 4 bases; junction bases not matched to a gene: 9. CDR3 length: 15 residues. Germline V lookup: CDR1 LGHDT, CDR2 YNNKEL (reference sequence). The CDR3, as DNA: TGTGCCAGCAGCCTTTCTGACAGGGCTACCACTGAAGCTTTCTTT. Translation gives CASSLSDRATTEAFF.

V usage is TRBV3-1 (or the pseudogene TRBV3-2) and J usage is TRBJ2-1, with TRBD1 identical over 9 bases. Looked up from germline, CDR1 is LGHDT and CDR2 is YNNKEL (reference sequence). The CDR3 loop spans 13 amino acids. The V and J ends lost 5 bases and 9 bases, in that order; junction bases with no gene match: 5. The chain's CDR3 is CASSETGGGEQFF. The CDR3 bases are TGTGCCAGCAGCGAGACAGGGGGGGGTGAGCAGTTCTTC.

V and J are TRBV5-1 and TRBJ1-3; D possibly corresponds to TRBD1 (6 bases). The length of the CDR3 is 14 residues. Trimming removed 4 bases from V and 2 bases from J, with 10 bases in between. Germline values: CDR1 SGHRS, CDR2 YFSETQ. Here the CDR3 DNA reads TGCGCCAGCAGCCCACGGACAGCTGGAAACACCATATATTTT. Translated: CASSPRTAGNTIYF.

V and J are TRBV30 and TRBJ2-7; D uncertain. V was trimmed by 8 bases and J by 0 bases, leaving 14 bases between them. CDR3 length equals 13 residues. CDR1 and CDR2 from the germline V gene are GTSNPN and SVGIG (reference sequence). CDR3 nucleotide sequence: TGTGCCGTTATCGACACCTTCTCCTACGAGCAGTACTTC. Its protein product is CAVIDTFSYEQYF.

The V gene is TRBV28, the J gene TRBJ2-1; 8 bases are a match to TRBD2. The CDR3 spans 15 residues. J gave up 8 bases and V 6 bases, and 12 bases lay outside the gene matches. Germline loops: CDR1 MDHEN, CDR2 SYDVKM. CDR3 coding DNA: TGTGCCAGCAGCCACGAGCGGGAGAGGTTGTATGAGCAGTTCTTC. Its protein is CASSHERERLYEQFF.

The chain has TRBV2 and TRBJ2-1; D gene unclear. V lost 3 bases, J lost 1 base, and 10 bases lay in between. The CDR3 runs 15 residues. Germline V gives CDR1 SNHLY, CDR2 FYNNEI. The CDR3 DNA reads as TGTGCCAGCAGTGATTCAAGCGCGTCCTACAATGAGCAGTTCTTC. Translated: CASSDSSASYNEQFF.

Note on this clone: Other DNA sequences of this sample code for an identical CDR3. V is TRBV5-1 and J is TRBJ1-3; 9 nucleotides align to TRBD1. Germline trimming cut 0 bases from V and 1 base from J; bases unmatched to any gene: 2. Germline loops: CDR1 SGHRS, CDR2 YFSETQ. There are 16 residues in the CDR3. As DNA, the CDR3 is TGCGCCAGCAGCTTGGGGGGACAGGGATCTGGAAACACCATATATTTT. Residues: CASSLGGQGSGNTIYF.

The chain couples TRBV6-5 to TRBJ2-1, with TRBD2 matching over 8 bases. Germline CDR1 is MNHEY and CDR2 is SVGAGI. The CDR3 is 14 amino acids. V shed 5 bases, J shed 0 bases, and the junction held 0 bases outside the gene matches. CDR3 coding DNA: TGTGCCAGCAGTAGCGGGGGCTCCTACAATGAGCAGTTCTTC. This gives the protein CASSSGGSYNEQFF.

The chain is built from TRBV4-2 and TRBJ2-5; 8 nucleotides match TRBD2. The length of the CDR3 is 15 residues. Looked up from germline, CDR1 is LGHNA and CDR2 is YNFKEQ. Trimming cost V 4 bases and J 4 bases; bases outside gene matches: 8. This chain's CDR3 is CASSLSGSDPETQYF. In nucleotides, the CDR3 is TGTGCCAGCAGCCTGAGCGGGAGTGATCCAGAGACCCAGTACTTC.

This clone came up a few times. The V and J genes are TRBV10-1 and TRBJ1-2, with unresolved D. Germline V gene sequence: CDR1 WNHNN, CDR2 SYGVQD (reference sequence). There are 13 residues in the CDR3. Trimming removed 3 bases at V and 2 bases at J, with 7 bases between. CDR3 region: CASSDSVNYGYTF. The DNA of the CDR3 is TGCGCCAGCAGTGATTCGGTAAACTATGGCTACACCTTC.

This clone was counted only a few times. This rearrangement joins TRBV5-1 to TRBJ2-6; D is ambiguous. Germline V gene lookup returns CDR1 SGHRS and CDR2 YFSETQ. The CDR3 has 16 amino acids. Between the trimmed V and J ends, which lost 4 bases and 0 bases, there was a span of 11 bases. The CDR3: CASSTGARSGANVLTF. The CDR3 nucleotides are TGCGCCAGCAGCACGGGTGCTCGCTCTGGGGCCAACGTCCTGACTTTC.

The chain employs TRBV7-8 and TRBJ1-5; unclear D gene. The V end lost 1 base, the J end lost 0 bases, and 4 bases lay between the germline ends. Germline V gene sequence: CDR1 SGHVS, CDR2 FQNEAQ. The CDR3 is 14 residues long. The CDR3 reads CASSLVDSNQPQHF. CDR3 sequence (DNA): TGTGCCAGCAGCTTAGTAGATAGCAATCAGCCCCAGCATTTT. The variable domain in full, completed from reference TRBV7-8 and TRBJ1-5, reads GAGVSQSPRYKVAKRGQDVALRCDPISGHVSLFWYQQALGQGPEFLTYFQNEAQLDKSGLPSDRFFAERPEGSVSTLKIQRTQQEDSAVYLCASSLVDSNQPQHFGDGTRLSIL.

V and J are TRBV7-3 and TRBJ2-1, with 10 bases aligning to TRBD2. This CDR3 contains 15 residues. Germline trimming cut 2 bases from V and 4 bases from J; bases unmatched to any gene: 2. Germline V CDR1 and CDR2: SGHTA, FQGTGA. DNA for the CDR3: TGTGCCAGCAGCTTAGGAGCGGGAGGGTACAATGAGCAGTTCTTC. It translates to CASSLGAGGYNEQFF.

The chain couples TRBV28 to TRBJ1-1, with a possible D match to TRBD1 (5 bases). Between the trimmed V and J ends, which lost 5 bases and 1 base, there was a span of 11 bases. The CDR3 is 14 residues long. CDR1 MDHEN and CDR2 SYDVKM come from the germline V gene. The CDR3 here is CASSRRTGNTEAFF. The CDR3 DNA follows: TGTGCCAGCAGTCGACGAACAGGGAACACTGAAGCTTTCTTT.

V gene TRBV11-2 combines with J gene TRBJ1-5; 7 bases agree with TRBD1. The germline V gene has CDR1 SGHAT and CDR2 FQNNGV. J was trimmed by 5 bases and V by 0 bases; bases with no gene match: 10. This CDR3 is 17 amino acids long. CDR3 region: CASSLDSGGGPDQPQHF. CDR3 in DNA: TGTGCCAGCAGCTTAGATTCGGGAGGGGGCCCGGATCAGCCCCAGCATTTT.

The chain carries TRBV2 and TRBJ2-3, with D hard to call. Germline V gene lookup returns CDR1 SNHLY and CDR2 FYNNEI. V was pared by 6 bases and J by 0 bases, with 7 bases between. The CDR3 has 13 amino acids. The CDR3 DNA reads TGTGCCAGCAGAATCCTTAGCACAGATACGCAGTATTTT. Amino acid sequence: CASRILSTDTQYF.

CDR3: CASSIARLAEHQETQYF. The CDR3 DNA reads TGTGCCAGTAGTATAGCCCGACTAGCGGAGCACCAAGAGACCCAGTACTTC. V and J are TRBV19 and TRBJ2-5; the match to TRBD2 covers 9 bases. V was clipped by 1 base and J by 0 bases; unmatched bases: 6. CDR1 and CDR2 (germline): LNHDA, SQIVND (reference sequence). This CDR3 is built from 17 residues.

The CDR3 reads CASSPRQNNSPLHF. As DNA, the CDR3 is TGTGCCAGCAGCCCTAGACAGAATAATTCACCCCTCCACTTT. The V and J genes are TRBV27 and TRBJ1-6; D is possibly TRBD1 (5 bases). The germline CDR1 and CDR2 sequences are MNHEY and SMNVEV (reference sequence). The V and J ends lost 6 bases and 5 bases respectively, with 11 bases between them. The CDR3 sequence is 14 residues long.

The CDR3 loop is CATSSGQSNQPQHF. The CDR3 bases are TGTGCCACCAGCAGCGGACAGTCAAATCAGCCCCAGCATTTT. The chain is built from TRBV15 and TRBJ1-5; perhaps TRBD1 as D (6 bases). The CDR3 consists of 14 residues. Germline lookup yields CDR1 LNHNV and CDR2 YYDKDF (reference sequence). The germline V and J ends were trimmed by 3 bases and 4 bases, with 10 bases remaining between them. Based on the CDR3 plus reference TRBV15 and TRBJ1-5, the full variable domain is DAMVIQNPRYQVTQFGKPVTLSCSQTLNHNVMYWYQQKSSQAPKLLFHYYDKDFNNEADTPDNFQSRRPNTSFCFLDIRSPGLGDTAMYLCATSSGQSNQPQHFGDGTRLSIL.

Points on this clone: Distinct nucleotide sequences in the sample also encode this CDR3. The rearrangement joins TRBV29-1 to TRBJ1-1, with 10 bases aligning to TRBD1. CDR1 and CDR2 (germline): SQVTM, ANQGSEA. This CDR3 has 12 amino acids. Trimming cost V 5 bases and J 4 bases; bases outside gene matches: 1. CDR3 loop: CSVRTGGTEAFF. The CDR3 nucleotides read TGCAGCGTTAGGACAGGGGGCACTGAAGCTTTCTTT.

V is TRBV3-1 (or the pseudogene TRBV3-2) and J is TRBJ1-1; weak D call: TRBD1 (5 bases). This CDR3 spans 15 amino acids. V lost 1 base to trimming and J lost 1 base, with 10 bases between them. Germline-derived CDR1 and CDR2 are LGHDT and YNNKEL (reference sequence). CDR3 bases: TGTGCCAGCAGCCAAGGGGGGGGGAGGAACACTGAAGCTTTCTTT. Its translation is CASSQGGGRNTEAFF.

V and J are TRBV28 and TRBJ2-7; D perhaps matches TRBD2 (5 bases). The germline V gene has CDR1 MDHEN and CDR2 SYDVKM. The CDR3 covers 11 residues. The V and J ends lost 2 bases and 7 bases respectively, with 6 bases between them. In nucleotides, the CDR3 is TGTGCCAGCAGTTTAGAGGGTGAGCAGTACTTC. This encodes CASSLEGEQYF.

The gene calls are TRBV28 and TRBJ1-1, with a possible D match to TRBD1 (5 bases). V dropped 0 bases and J dropped 3 bases, with 8 bases sitting between them. From germline, CDR1 is MDHEN and CDR2 SYDVKM. This CDR3 has 14 amino acids. The CDR3 spells CASSLWKGYTEAFF. The CDR3 coding sequence is TGTGCCAGCAGTTTATGGAAGGGGTACACTGAAGCTTTCTTT. Looking up the rest from reference TRBV28 and TRBJ1-1 gives the full variable domain: DVKVTQSSRYLVKRTGEKVFLECVQDMDHENMFWYRQDPGLGLRLIYFSYDVKMKEKGDIPEGYSVSREKKERFSLILESASTNQTSMYLCASSLWKGYTEAFFGQGTRLTVV.

The V call is TRBV28, the J call TRBJ2-3; TRBD1 matches 7 bases. Looked up from germline, CDR1 is MDHEN and CDR2 is SYDVKM. This CDR3 has 17 amino acids. J lost 2 bases, V lost 4 bases, and 12 bases had no gene match. The CDR3 loop is CASSSPPGQFITDTQYF. CDR3 nucleotides: TGTGCCAGCAGTTCTCCGCCGGGACAGTTCATCACAGATACGCAGTATTTT.

The table lists this clone with a count of one. The chain has TRBV11-3 and TRBJ2-3, with D possibly being TRBD2 (5 bases). Germline V gene lookup returns CDR1 SGHNT and CDR2 YENEEA. Deletions cut 1 base from V and 1 base from J, with 12 bases between. The CDR3 sequence is 16 residues long. The chain's CDR3 is CASSLGGGFGTDTQYF. The CDR3 DNA reads as TGTGCCAGCAGCTTAGGAGGCGGGTTCGGCACAGATACGCAGTATTTT.

This chain links TRBV2 with TRBJ2-7; 9 bases are a match to TRBD2. CDR1 SNHLY and CDR2 FYNNEI come from the germline V gene. Trimming at V came to 5 bases and at J to 6 bases, leaving 11 bases not matched to a gene. The CDR3 contains 15 residues. The CDR3 region has the DNA TGTGCCAGCAGTATTTGGACTAGCGTCGACGGCGAGCAGTACTTC. Amino acid sequence: CASSIWTSVDGEQYF.

The V and J genes are TRBV6-4 and TRBJ1-2; D might be TRBD1 (5 bases). V lost 2 bases, J lost 2 bases, and 9 bases lay in between. Germline loops: CDR1 MRHNA, CDR2 SNTAGT. The CDR3 spans 14 residues. CDR3 coding DNA: TGTGCCAGCAGTGACGGCGGGACCAACTATGGCTACACCTTC. Protein: CASSDGGTNYGYTF.

The chain carries TRBV2 and TRBJ2-7; 7 nucleotides match TRBD1. With V trimmed by 8 bases and J by 0 bases, 10 bases remained unmatched. Looked up from germline, CDR1 is SNHLY and CDR2 is FYNNEI. This CDR3 region has 15 residues. CDR3 nucleotide sequence: TGTGCCAGCCCGCTCTCCGGGACAGACTCCTACGAGCAGTACTTC. Its translation: CASPLSGTDSYEQYF.